Shown below are 5 T cell receptor beta chains from a single sample sequenced in a study of cytomegalovirus exposure and HLA in healthy donors. PCR used 60 Vbeta primers and 13 Jbeta primers. Assay: immunoSEQ multiplex PCR; the TCRdb copy retains only in-frame clones and omits some. Among roughly 190,000 clones listed, roughly 76% were seen once. Sample: PBMCs. The receptors stem from a man in his forties in good health and CMV-seropositive.

This clone has more than one count but fewer than ten. The chain uses TRBV11-2 and TRBJ2-1; 7 nucleotides align to TRBD1. The germline V gene has CDR1 SGHAT and CDR2 FQNNGV. V shed 5 bases, J shed 4 bases, and the junction held 8 bases outside the gene matches. The CDR3 consists of 15 residues. Here the CDR3 DNA reads TGTGCCAGCAGCGCCGACAGGGTAAGATACAATGAGCAGTTCTTC. This translates into CASSADRVRYNEQFF.

This chain links TRBV5-6 with TRBJ1-2; D not resolved. The length of the CDR3 is 16 residues. The V and J ends lost 7 bases and 1 base respectively, with 20 bases between them. CDR1 is SGHDT and CDR2 is YYEEEE in the germline V gene. CDR3 coding DNA: TGTGCCAGCGGCTCCGGCGGACTCTCCCTTAACTATGGCTACACCTTC. It yields the protein CASGSGGLSLNYGYTF. The full variable domain, in which reference TRBV5-6 and TRBJ1-2 provide the parts outside the CDR3, is DAGVTQSPTHLIKTRGQQVTLRCSPKSGHDTVSWYQQALGQGPQFIFQYYEEEERQRGNFPDRFSGHQFPNYSSELNVNALLLGDSALYLCASGSGGLSLNYGYTFGSGTRLTVV.

The rearrangement uses TRBV11-2 and TRBJ1-4; D gene uncertain. Trimming cost V 1 base and J 10 bases, with 13 bases left between them. The germline V gene encodes CDR1 SGHAT and CDR2 FQNNGV. CDR3 length: 14 residues. The CDR3 is CASSLGRYAGKLFF. In nucleotides, the CDR3 is TGTGCCAGCAGCTTAGGGCGGTATGCCGGAAAACTGTTTTTT. Supplemented by reference TRBV11-2 and TRBJ1-4, the full variable domain reads EAGVAQSPRYKIIEKRQSVAFWCNPISGHATLYWYQQILGQGPKLLIQFQNNGVVDDSQLPKDRFSAERLKGVDSTLKIQPAKLEDSAVYLCASSLGRYAGKLFFGSGTQLSVL.

This chain links TRBV19 with TRBJ2-3; no reliable D call. Germline V CDR1 and CDR2: LNHDA, SQIVND (reference sequence). Trimming left V 3 bases short and J 4 bases short, with 8 bases between. This CDR3 has 13 residues. CDR3: CASSIPPADTQYF. DNA of the CDR3: TGTGCCAGTAGTATCCCCCCCGCAGATACGCAGTATTTT.

Points on this clone: An end of the junction differs from the germline gene, which may be a read error. The V and J genes are TRBV7-9 and TRBJ2-5, with no clear D. The CDR3 runs 12 residues. Germline V lookup: CDR1 SEHNR, CDR2 FQNEAQ (reference sequence). CDR3 DNA: TGTTCCAGCAGCTATCTAGAAGAGACCCAGTACTTC. Translated, it gives CSSSYLEETQYF.